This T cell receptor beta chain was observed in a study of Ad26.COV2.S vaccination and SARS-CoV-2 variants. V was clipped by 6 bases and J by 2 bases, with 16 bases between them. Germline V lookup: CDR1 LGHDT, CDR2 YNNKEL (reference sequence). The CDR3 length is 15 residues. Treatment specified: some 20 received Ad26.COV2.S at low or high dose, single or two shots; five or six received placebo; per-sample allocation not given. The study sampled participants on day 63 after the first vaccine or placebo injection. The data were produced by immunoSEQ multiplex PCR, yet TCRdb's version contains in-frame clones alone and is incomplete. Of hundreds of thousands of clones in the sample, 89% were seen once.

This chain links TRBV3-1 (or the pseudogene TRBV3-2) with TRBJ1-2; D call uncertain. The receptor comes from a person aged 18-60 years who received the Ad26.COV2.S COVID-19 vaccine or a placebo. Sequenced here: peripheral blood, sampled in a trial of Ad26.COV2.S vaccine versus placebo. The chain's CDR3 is CASSLQVRANYGYTF. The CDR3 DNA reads TGTGCCAGCAGTCTCCAGGTCCGGGCCAACTATGGCTACACCTTC.